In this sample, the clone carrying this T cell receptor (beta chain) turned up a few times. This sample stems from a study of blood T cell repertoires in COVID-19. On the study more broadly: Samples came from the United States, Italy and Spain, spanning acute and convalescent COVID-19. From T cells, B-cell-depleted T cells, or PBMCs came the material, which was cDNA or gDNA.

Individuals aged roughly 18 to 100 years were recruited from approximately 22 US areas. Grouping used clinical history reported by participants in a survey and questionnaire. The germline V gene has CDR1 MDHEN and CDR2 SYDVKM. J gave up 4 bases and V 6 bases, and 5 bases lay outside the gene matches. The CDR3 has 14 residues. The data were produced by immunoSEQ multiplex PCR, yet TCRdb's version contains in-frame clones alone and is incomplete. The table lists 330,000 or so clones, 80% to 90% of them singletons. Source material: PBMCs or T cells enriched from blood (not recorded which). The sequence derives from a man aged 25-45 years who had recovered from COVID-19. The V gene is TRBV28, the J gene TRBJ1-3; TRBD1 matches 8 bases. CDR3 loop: CASRKTGDGNTIYF. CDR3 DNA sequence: TGTGCCAGCAGGAAGACAGGGGACGGAAACACCATATATTTT.